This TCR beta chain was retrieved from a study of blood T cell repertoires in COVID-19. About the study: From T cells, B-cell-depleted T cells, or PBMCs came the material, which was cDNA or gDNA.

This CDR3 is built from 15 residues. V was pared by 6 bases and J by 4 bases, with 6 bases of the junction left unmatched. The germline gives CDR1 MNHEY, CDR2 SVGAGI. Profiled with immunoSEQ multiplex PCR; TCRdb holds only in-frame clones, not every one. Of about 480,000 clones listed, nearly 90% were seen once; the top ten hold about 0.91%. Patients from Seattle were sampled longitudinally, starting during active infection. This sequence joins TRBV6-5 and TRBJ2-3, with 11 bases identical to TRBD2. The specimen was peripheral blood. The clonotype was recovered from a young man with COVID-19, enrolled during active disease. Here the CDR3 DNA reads TGTGCCAGCAGAAAACTAGCGGGAGTCTCAGATACGCAGTATTTT. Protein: CASRKLAGVSDTQYF.